The clone carrying this T cell receptor beta chain was recorded a few times. The data are from a study of CD8+CD57+ T cells in acquired aplastic anemia. Between the trimmed V and J ends, which lost 10 bases and 3 bases, there was a span of 13 bases. The CDR3 totals 12 residues. Germline V lookup: CDR1 ENHRY, CDR2 SYGVKD. Patients chosen for sequencing had shown CD8+CD57+ cell expansion by flow cytometry. Researchers used genomic DNA as the template to profile TCR beta VDJ and CDR3. TCRdb called the reads again in MiXCR, with one record for every CDR3 protein. This repertoire shows under 350,000 distinct CDR3 sequences, roughly 59% found once; its top ten account for roughly 1.3%.

The source material was sorted CD4+, CD8+, or CD8+CD57+ T cells (not recorded which) from PBMCs. The chain couples TRBV10-3 to TRBJ2-7, with D unresolved. This receptor was identified in a human donor with aplastic anemia. DNA for the CDR3: TGTGCCAGCTACTCAGAAGGCTACGAGCAGTACTTC. Translating it yields CASYSEGYEQYF.